This entry features one TCR beta chain sequence. The V end lost 4 bases, the J end lost 7 bases, and 13 bases lay between the germline ends. This CDR3 comprises 14 residues. Germline assignment: CDR1 SGHDN and CDR2 FVKESK. Source study methods: Reference gene primer amplification in the assay estimated nucleated cell counts. Here immunoSEQ multiplex PCR was the method, and the copy in TCRdb shows in-frame clones only, minus some. The V and J calls and clone size come from that table; D and trimming were worked out from the DNA. Of hundreds of thousands of clones in the sample, around 84% were seen once. These data belong to a study of blood T cell repertoires in COVID-19. On the study more broadly: The samples span acute and convalescent COVID-19 from the United States, Italy and Spain. PBMCs, B-cell-depleted T cells, or T cells provided the cDNA or gDNA that made up the material.

Source material: peripheral blood. This sequence joins TRBV14 and TRBJ1-4; no definite D call. The sequence was obtained from a man younger than 40 with active or convalescent COVID-19. The CDR3 here is CASSPAGFGEKLFF. In DNA form, the CDR3 reads TGTGCCAGCAGCCCGGCAGGATTTGGTGAAAAACTGTTTTTT.